This T cell receptor beta chain is drawn from a study of siplizumab effects on memory and regulatory T cells (dated by TCRdb to about 2019). Describing the broader study: The study looked at the effect of siplizumab, an anti-CD2 antibody, on alloreactive T-cell subsets in allogeneic mixed lymphocyte reactions made from human PBMCs. Study-wide findings and limitations: Because sequences at frequencies below about 10^-5 were poorly captured, only a minor fraction of alloreactive clones could be mapped back to unstimulated subsets. Among mappable alloreactive CD4+ clones, the Treg-derived fraction averaged nearly 70% with siplizumab versus about 27% in control reactions. No functional confirmation was obtained for the suppressive function of proliferating Tregs from siplizumab cultures. A naive or memory phenotype could not be assigned to roughly 75-97% of proliferating CD4+ or CD8+ clones. Greater diversity appeared to be present in unstimulated naive T cells than in memory T cells, and a substantial contribution to the alloresponse seemed to be made by naive cells. Siplizumab significantly reduced the cumulative frequency of alloreactive sequences traceable to unstimulated CD4+ memory T cells.

Sorted unstimulated T cells, along with proliferating T cells recovered from mixed lymphocyte reactions, underwent TCRbeta CDR3 sequencing. Fresh whole blood from some ten HLA-typed healthy donors was used as the source from which PBMCs were isolated. Libraries were built with the immunoSEQ multiplex PCR assay. The deep sequencing platform assayed about 10^5 TCR templates per sample. Genomic DNA extracted from sorted T cells was used for TCRbeta CDR3 sequencing. The source study handled its data this way. The R programming language was used for clonal analysis of the TCRbeta CDR3 data. Alloreactive CD4+ and CD8+ clones were defined by comparing unstimulated samples with post-reaction CFSE-low samples. Alloreactive CD4+ clones were assigned to regulatory or non-regulatory origin by matching sequences to sorted unstimulated Treg and non-Treg repertoires. TCRdb stores this immuneACCESS table with in-frame sequences only. Part of the clones is absent; in the studies checked, under half of the shortfall reflects unresolved V genes, and no reason is known for the rest. The V and J calls and clone size come from that table; D and trimming were worked out from the DNA. The sample table shows nearly 85,000 clones, and approximately 95% are seen once. The top ten clones comprise approximately 17% of the sample.

The germline V gene (reference sequence) yields LNHDA for CDR1 and SQIVND for CDR2. Spanning cysteine to phenylalanine, the CDR3 consists of 17 amino acids. The retained sequence is limited to the CDR3, 51 bases, with the frame set at the first base. Ends trimmed: V by 1 base, J by 2 bases; bases unmatched to a gene: 8. As concerns this clone: Its antigen target is currently unknown. Per-base quality was not reported, and no clone a single base away is much larger than it.

What was sequenced was CD8+ T cells sorted from blood. The clonotype originates from a human donor in good health. This chain joins TRBV19 to TRBJ2-3; 8 central nucleotides agree with TRBD1. The DNA reads as follows: TGTGCCAGTAGTATAGGCGACAGGGGCCCCTACACAGATACGCAGTATTTT. Its protein reads: CASSIGDRGPYTDTQYF.